Shown below are 25 T cell receptor beta chains from a single sample sequenced in a study of CD8 T cells in Susac syndrome. After extraction with the RNeasy kit, 0.5 to 1 ug of the RNA was reverse transcribed using random hexamers. TCRdb redid the calling of the immunoSEQ multiplex PCR reads with MiXCR, one entry per CDR3 protein. In the table there are 210,000 or so distinct CDR3 sequences, about 95% of which are singletons. Sequenced sample: CD4+ T cells from PBMCs. These receptors originate from a human donor with Susac syndrome.

The chain combines TRBV5-6 with TRBJ1-6; D is possibly TRBD1 (5 bases). Trimming shortened V by 5 bases and J by 11 bases, and 17 bases separated the two germline ends. CDR1 SGHDT and CDR2 YYEEEE come from the germline V gene. The CDR3 loop spans 14 amino acids. CDR3 residues: CASRSYGPGPPLHF. The CDR3 bases are TGTGCCAGCAGATCCTACGGGCCGGGGCCACCCCTCCACTTT.

The chain employs TRBV7-8 and TRBJ1-1, with D uncertain. This CDR3 region has 15 residues. Germline V gene sequence: CDR1 SGHVS, CDR2 FQNEAQ. V was cut by 5 bases and J by 1 base, with 14 bases left in between. CDR3 in amino acids: CASSPRISGNTEAFF. The CDR3 nucleotides read TGTGCCAGCAGCCCCAGGATCTCGGGGAACACTGAAGCTTTCTTT.

The chain joins TRBV12-3 or TRBV12-4 to TRBJ2-5; the match to TRBD1 covers 9 bases. There are 19 residues in the CDR3. V lost 6 bases, J lost 4 bases, and 21 bases stayed unmatched. CDR3 loop: CASSLPARDRVSVGETQYF. The DNA for the CDR3 is TGTGCCAGCAGCCTGCCCGCCCGGGACAGGGTATCGGTCGGAGAGACCCAGTACTTC.

This clonotype appeared a single time. The V gene is TRBV20-1, the J gene TRBJ1-1, with 7 bases aligning to TRBD1. Germline values: CDR1 DFQATT, CDR2 SNEGSKA (reference sequence). The junction had 11 bases not matched to a gene; V was cut back by 6 bases and J by 4 bases. The CDR3 has 14 residues. The CDR3: CSATHRGPGTEAFF. The CDR3 DNA is TGCAGTGCAACTCACAGGGGACCTGGCACTGAAGCTTTCTTT.

The V call is TRBV28, the J call TRBJ2-3; 7 nucleotides agree with TRBD1. J gave up 1 base and V 2 bases, and 3 bases lay outside the gene matches. The CDR3 runs 15 residues. The germline CDR1 and CDR2 sequences are MDHEN and SYDVKM. This chain's CDR3 is CASSLRDSGTDTQYF. Written as DNA, the CDR3 is TGTGCCAGCAGTTTAAGGGACAGCGGCACAGATACGCAGTATTTT.

The rearrangement joins TRBV4-3 to TRBJ2-1; tentative D call: TRBD2 (5 bases). V was pared by 1 base and J by 9 bases, with 13 bases between. The germline CDR1 and CDR2 sequences are LGHNA and YSLEER. The CDR3 consists of 14 residues. CDR3 region: CASSQVVRSGEQFF. The CDR3 region has the DNA TGCGCCAGCAGCCAAGTTGTGAGGAGCGGTGAGCAGTTCTTC.

The chain couples TRBV6-2 or TRBV6-3 to TRBJ1-1; no clear D gene. The CDR3 extends over 14 amino acids. V was shortened by 1 base and J by 5 bases, with 11 bases between the two germline ends. The germline V gene has CDR1 MNHEY and CDR2 SVGEGT. CDR3 nucleotide sequence: TGTGCCAGCAGTTACTTGGAATTAGGGACTGAAGCTTTCTTT. Protein product: CASSYLELGTEAFF.

The gene calls are TRBV29-1 and TRBJ1-1; D not resolved. With 5 bases removed from V and 1 base from J, the gap between germline ends came to 11 bases. Germline lookup yields CDR1 SQVTM and CDR2 ANQGSEA. The CDR3 sequence is 13 residues long. The CDR3 DNA reads TGCAGCGTTCATGAACGGCCGAACACTGAAGCTTTCTTT. Its translation: CSVHERPNTEAFF.

The rearrangement links TRBV10-3 to TRBJ2-3, with 16 bases fitting TRBD2. With V trimmed by 7 bases and J by 3 bases, 7 bases remained unmatched. The germline V gene has CDR1 ENHRY and CDR2 SYGVKD. The length of the CDR3 is 17 residues. In DNA form, the CDR3 reads TGTGCCATCAACCTGGGGACTAGCGGGGGGGCTACAGATACGCAGTATTTT. Residues: CAINLGTSGGATDTQYF.

This clonotype was counted once. The chain couples TRBV6-2 or TRBV6-3 to TRBJ2-6, with 7 bases lining up with TRBD1. Germline V CDR1 and CDR2: MNHEY, SVGEGT. There are 17 residues in the CDR3. With 8 bases clipped from V and 0 bases from J, the junction kept 10 bases outside the gene matches. The CDR3, as DNA: TGTGCCAGCGTTCGGGGACAGATCAGCTCTGGGGCCAACGTCCTGACTTTC. Protein sequence: CASVRGQISSGANVLTF.

The V and J genes are TRBV7-9 and TRBJ2-7; D is possibly TRBD2 (5 bases). This CDR3 is built from 12 residues. V lost 5 bases and J lost 8, with 13 bases in between. Germline V CDR1 and CDR2: SEHNR, FQNEAQ (reference sequence). The CDR3 here is CASSLREGKQYF. Written as DNA, the CDR3 is TGTGCCAGCAGCCTTCGGGAAGGGAAGCAGTACTTC.

The rearrangement uses TRBV5-1 and TRBJ2-1, with 12 bases that match TRBD1. Germline trimming cut 6 bases from V and 8 bases from J; bases unmatched to any gene: 6. The germline gives CDR1 SGHRS, CDR2 YFSETQ. The CDR3 extends over 14 amino acids. The CDR3 nucleotides are TGCGCCAGCACCCTGGGGACAGGGGGCGATGAGCAGTTCTTC. It codes for CASTLGTGGDEQFF.

The CDR3: CASSSSSSVNSPQETQYF. CDR3 nucleotides: TGTGCCAGCAGTTCTTCCTCCTCCGTGAACTCCCCCCAAGAGACCCAGTACTTC. The chain employs TRBV12-3 or TRBV12-4 and TRBJ2-5; D is undetermined. V lost 4 bases to trimming and J lost 1 base, with 22 bases between them. The CDR3 has 18 amino acids.

The gene calls are TRBV3-1 and TRBJ1-6; D is undetermined. This CDR3 region has 14 residues. V gave up 1 base and J gave up 6 bases, with 7 bases separating them. Germline V lookup: CDR1 LGHDT, CDR2 YNNKEL (reference sequence). The CDR3 nucleotides are TGTGCCAGCAGCCAAGTTCAGAGTAATTCACCCCTCCACTTT. Protein: CASSQVQSNSPLHF.

This sequence joins TRBV20-1 and TRBJ1-3; D call uncertain. CDR3 size: 13 residues. CDR1 DFQATT and CDR2 SNEGSKA come from the germline V gene (reference sequence). Trimming removed 6 bases from V and 2 bases from J, with 11 bases in between. CDR3 residues: CSALVGTGNTIYF. The DNA for the CDR3 is TGCAGTGCCCTGGTTGGGACTGGAAACACCATATATTTT.

The chain carries TRBV20-1 and TRBJ2-3; the match to TRBD2 covers 12 bases. Germline CDR1 reads DFQATT; CDR2 reads SNEGSKA (reference sequence). This CDR3 spans 14 amino acids. The V and J ends lost 3 bases and 6 bases, in that order; junction bases with no gene match: 4. CDR3 loop: CSARTSGGSDTQYF. CDR3 nucleotide sequence: TGCAGTGCTAGGACTAGCGGGGGCTCCGATACGCAGTATTTT.

The V call is TRBV6-2 or TRBV6-3, the J call TRBJ1-5; TRBD1 matches 8 bases. V dropped 5 bases and J dropped 4; count of bases not matched to a gene: 10. The CDR3 contains 16 residues. Germline assignment: CDR1 MNHEY and CDR2 SVGEGT. The chain's CDR3 is CASSRMEQGVNQPQHF. For the CDR3, the DNA is TGTGCCAGCAGTCGGATGGAACAGGGGGTTAATCAGCCCCAGCATTTT.

This rearrangement joins TRBV3-1 to TRBJ2-4; TRBD2 might be the D (6 bases). V gave up 5 bases and J gave up 3 bases, with 23 bases separating them. The CDR3 runs to 18 residues. Per the germline V gene, CDR1 is LGHDT and CDR2 is YNNKEL (reference sequence). As DNA, the CDR3 is TGTGCCAGCAGCTCAAGAGGGACTTCTTTCGTCAACAAAAACATTCAGTACTTC. It specifies CASSSRGTSFVNKNIQYF.

This chain's CDR3 is CASSRGQGSILQETQYF. CDR3 nucleotide sequence: TGTGCCAGCAGTCGGGGACAGGGGTCAATTCTACAAGAGACCCAGTACTTC. The chain joins TRBV6-1 to TRBJ2-5; 10 nucleotides agree with TRBD1. Trimming at V came to 5 bases and at J to 2 bases, leaving 11 bases not matched to a gene. This CDR3 spans 17 amino acids. CDR1 is MNHNS and CDR2 is SASEGT in the germline V gene.

The J gene is TRBJ1-5, the V gene TRBV6-2 or TRBV6-3; D not resolved. This CDR3 spans 15 amino acids. The V and J ends lost 7 bases and 5 bases respectively, with 18 bases between them. The germline V gene encodes CDR1 MNHEY and CDR2 SVGEGT. CDR3 amino acids: CASTHHLADHQPQHF. The CDR3 region has the DNA TGTGCCAGCACCCACCATCTGGCAGATCATCAGCCCCAGCATTTT.

The V gene is TRBV30, the J gene TRBJ2-5; maybe TRBD1 (6 bases). Germline V gene data show CDR1 as GTSNPN and CDR2 as SVGIG (reference sequence). The CDR3 length is 15 residues. Trimming stripped 0 bases from V and 4 bases from J, with 15 bases between. Written as DNA, the CDR3 is TGTGCCTGGAGTGTATTTGGCAGGGGAACAGAGACCCAGTACTTC. Translating it yields CAWSVFGRGTETQYF. The complete variable domain, with remaining parts taken from reference TRBV30 and TRBJ2-5, reads SQTIHQWPATLVQPVGSPLSLECTVEGTSNPNLYWYRQAAGRGLQLLFYSVGIGQISSEVPQNLSASRPQDRQFILSSKKLLLSDSGFYLCAWSVFGRGTETQYFGPGTRLLVL.

The chain joins TRBV5-1 to TRBJ2-5; 8 bases fit TRBD1. V dropped 4 bases and J dropped 1; count of bases not matched to a gene: 6. This CDR3 region has 15 residues. The germline V gene encodes CDR1 SGHRS and CDR2 YFSETQ. CDR3 in amino acids: CASSPRTGTQETQYF. The CDR3 DNA reads as TGCGCCAGCAGCCCGCGGACAGGGACCCAAGAGACCCAGTACTTC.

The V and J genes are TRBV7-3 and TRBJ2-1; 7 nucleotides line up with TRBD2. V trimming: 4 bases; J trimming: 5 bases; junction bases outside the gene matches: 11. The CDR3 is 16 residues long. Looked up from germline, CDR1 is SGHTA and CDR2 is FQGTGA. CDR3: CASSSPTSSGHNEQFF. The CDR3 nucleotides are TGTGCCAGCAGCTCCCCGACTAGCAGCGGCCACAATGAGCAGTTCTTC.

The genes are TRBV30 and TRBJ2-1, with a weak D call TRBD2 (6 bases). The CDR3 has 10 amino acids. CDR1 and CDR2 from the germline V gene are GTSNPN and SVGIG (reference sequence). With 5 bases removed from V and 12 bases from J, the gap between germline ends came to 11 bases. The CDR3 coding sequence is TGTGCCTGGGGGCGGGGCGGGCAGTTCTTC. Its translation: CAWGRGGQFF.

The chain links TRBV7-8 to TRBJ1-1; TRBD1 matches 7 bases. V gave up 5 bases and J gave up 2 bases; unmatched junction bases: 8. This CDR3 comprises 15 residues. Germline V lookup: CDR1 SGHVS, CDR2 FQNEAQ. The CDR3: CASSQDRVGNTEAFF. The CDR3 bases are TGTGCCAGCAGCCAAGACAGGGTTGGAAACACTGAAGCTTTCTTT.